The present T cell receptor (beta chain) was sequenced within a study of cytomegalovirus exposure and HLA in healthy donors (TCRdb year 2017). In terms of the full investigation: A later analysis indicated that the roughly 130 validation repertoires were generated on the platform also employed for the roughly 720 repertoires of the first cohort. The study aimed to test whether cataloging public T cell receptors could reveal signatures of past pathogen exposure. A separate validation cohort of approximately 130 different subjects was used in addition to the roughly 700-subject first cohort. To predict cytomegalovirus infection status, the study combined high-throughput TCR immunosequencing, statistical association of individual TCRs with disease status, and machine learning.

Donors formed part of the validation cohort, which comprised about 130 subjects and was distinct from the first cohort of over 500 subjects. What the work shows at the level of the full study, not this receptor alone: Cytomegalovirus status was reported to be diagnosed by the classifier with high specificity and sensitivity in both the original and validation cohorts. In the study, approximately 160 TCR beta chains were listed as associated with cytomegalovirus. It was suggested by the authors that the approach could potentially be generalized to other disease states and immunological phenotypes. All 130 or so repertoires were used to score co-occurrence in the validation cohort in a later analysis, because that analysis had no HLA typing for the cohort. Most TCR sequences were seen in very few donors, while some public TCRs were found in many individuals. Three of the identified cytomegalovirus-associated TCR beta chains were confirmed in vitro to be specific for cytomegalovirus antigens. A later analysis found that TCRs clustered in the first cohort also tended to co-occur in the 130 or so validation repertoires, with approximately 95% of cluster scores above 0.

Only a few counts were recorded for this clone. Its binding antigen is unknown. Base qualities are missing; no much larger clone stands one base away. The CDR3 spans 13 residues, from the cysteine through the phenylalanine. CDR3 DNA is the only sequence kept; it has 39 bases, read in frame from the first base. Trimming costs V 3 bases and J 8 bases, and their ends lie 11 bases apart. CDR1 and CDR2 were assigned from the germline V gene as SGHTA and FQGNSA. The library was obtained by the immunoSEQ multiplex PCR assay. As for the authors' bioinformatics: A statistical classification framework was developed to diagnose cytomegalovirus status using the catalog of TCR beta chain sequences. Here the immuneACCESS table is served through TCRdb, limited to in-frame sequences with V and J called. Missing clones are a known gap in these copies; in checked studies unresolved V genes cover under half, and the rest lacks a known reason. Clone size and the V and J calls come from that table; the DNA yielded D and trimming. This sample holds over 120,000 clones; around 90% were observed only once. The ten most abundant clones make up 4.5% of the sample.

The TCR originated in a man aged 18 to 29 in good health and CMV-seropositive. Sequenced sample: PBMCs. The V and J genes are TRBV7-2 and TRBJ2-1; TRBD1 is possibly the D segment (5 matching bases). This receptor has the CDR3 CASSLSRAHEQFF. The DNA sequence is as follows: TGTGCCAGCAGCTTGAGCAGGGCTCATGAGCAGTTCTTC.